The present T cell receptor beta chain was sequenced within a study of T cell responses to AZD1222 COVID-19 vaccine listed by TCRdb under 2021. About the investigation overall: A total of over 230 trial participants underwent TCR sequencing, of whom 200 to 220 had received two doses of AZD1222 and 26 had received two doses of the MenACWY control vaccine. Enrollment into the trials was organized by age into subgroups of 18-55, 56-69 and 70-plus years, and those subgroups contained approximately 160, 26 and 62 TCR-sequenced participants, respectively.

What the authors observed across the whole study: Conclusions about previously exposed vaccinees are limited, since just five or six AZD1222 recipients were seropositive for SARS-CoV-2 at baseline. Spike-specific TCR breadth and depth rose significantly after two AZD1222 doses compared with day 0 and with MenACWY recipients. Participants were mostly white British and included more females than males, and it was suggested by the authors that clonal diversity may have been underestimated. Reportedly, almost half of the unique spike-specific TCRs recognized epitopes lying outside the regions that are mutated in the B.1.351 and B.1.1.7 variants. Because no day 14 peak-response samples were available, repertoires were characterized only after the peak T cell response. In the small 56-69-year group, the increase in depth fell short of significance, most likely because of low power. The vaccine-associated CD4 TCRs covered the entire spike protein, and the dominant responses fell in regions 160-218 and 743-854.

The time point label for this specimen denotes: about 28 days (+/-7) after the second vaccine dose. AZD1222 recipients whose second dose came at about 4 weeks and those whose second dose came at about 12 weeks were combined into one group, since spike-specific TCR depth and breadth did not differ between the two schedules. The vaccinee samples were drawn from two UK trials, COV001 and COV002, one of which was a single-blind randomized controlled phase 2/3 trial testing AZD1222 (ChAdOx1 nCoV-19) in healthy adults. Trial participant PBMC samples were collected at day 0 and day 28 after the second dose for TCRbeta chain sequencing. Remarks on this clone: What antigen it recognizes has not been identified. No per-base quality is available; no much larger clone lies one base away.

Including the terminal cysteine and phenylalanine, the CDR3 comprises 13 residues. The sequence is cut down to CDR3 DNA, 39 bases in frame from base 1. V gives up 4 bases and J gives up 1 base, and the segment between their germline ends measures 7 bases. Taken from the germline V gene, the CDR1 and CDR2 loops are SGHTA and FQGNSA. The CDR3 regions of human TCRbeta chains were subjected to immunosequencing. The authors processed their data as follows. TCRs in the repertoires were compared against a reference library of SARS-CoV-2-specific TCRs that had been generated with the MIRA antigen-specificity platform. Breadth was defined as the fraction of unique TCRs that were SARS-CoV-2-associated. Depth was defined as the fraction of total T cells that were SARS-CoV-2-associated. Using the MIRA data, every spike-specific TCR was mapped to the spike region that the TCR reacted to and assigned to either a CD4 or a CD8 class. Log10-transformed breadth and depth values were compared by one-way ANOVA with Sidak's multiple comparisons tests. Imported from immuneACCESS, the table was reduced by TCRdb to in-frame sequences with V and J called. These copies leave out some clones; in studies compared against another copy, an unresolved V gene accounts for under half, and the cause of the remainder is not known. That table is the source of V, J and clone size, and D and trimming were worked out from the DNA. The sample contains tens of thousands of clones, roughly 88% of them found a single time. The ten largest clonotypes hold about 18% of the sample.

Rearrangement joined TRBV7-2 to TRBJ1-1; no D gene is confidently identified. The source is an adult who received the AZD1222 COVID-19 vaccine. The specimen comprised peripheral blood, sampled 28 days after the second AZD1222 dose. The encoded CDR3 is CASSSGPNTEAFF. The nucleotide sequence is TGTGCCAGCAGCTCCGGACCGAACACTGAAGCTTTCTTT.